This TCR beta chain was identified in a study of blood T cell repertoires in COVID-19. For the study at large: The United States, Italy and Spain provided the acute and convalescent COVID-19 samples. Sample material is recorded as cDNA or gDNA derived from T cells, B-cell-depleted T cells, or PBMCs.

In the original analysis: Reference gene primer amplification gave nucleated cell count estimates. Here immunoSEQ multiplex PCR was the method, and the copy in TCRdb shows in-frame clones only, minus some. V, J and clone size reflect that table, while D and trimming were determined from the DNA. This table holds about 15,000 clones, 88% found once. This CDR3 region has 18 residues. J lost 3 bases, V lost 7 bases, and 19 bases had no gene match. Germline lookup yields CDR1 SGHRS and CDR2 YFSETQ. The chain is built from TRBV5-1 and TRBJ2-3, with 8 positions matching TRBD2. This sequence originates from a human donor in a cohort sampled during active COVID-19. What was sequenced was peripheral blood. The CDR3 sequence: CASATGSGSGGRTDTQYF. The CDR3 DNA reads TGCGCCAGCGCAACGGGCAGCGGGAGTGGTGGGAGGACAGATACGCAGTATTTT.